This TCR beta chain was sequenced during a study of blood T cell repertoires in COVID-19. Generated by immunoSEQ multiplex PCR, the TCRdb table keeps only in-frame clones and is missing some. The sample yields roughly 76,000 clones, about four fifths seen once. CDR3 length equals 15 residues. The V gene end was trimmed by 3 bases and the J gene end by 8 bases; junction bases not matched to a gene: 5. Germline V gene sequence: CDR1 SGHVS, CDR2 FQNEAQ. Sequenced: peripheral blood. This TCR was recovered from a human donor in a cohort sampled during active COVID-19. The chain recombines TRBV7-8 with TRBJ2-1; TRBD2 agrees at 12 bases. CDR3 protein: CASSFRLAGADEQFF. The CDR3 DNA reads TGTGCCAGCAGCTTCCGACTAGCGGGGGCCGATGAGCAGTTCTTC.